This T cell receptor (beta chain) was identified during a study of T-cell memory formation after mild COVID-19. Overall study results and limits: Later expanders leaned toward CD4+, whereas clones contracting from day 15 to 85 were balanced CD4/CD8.

5'RACE primed at constant segments yielded TCR alpha and TCR beta cDNA libraries bearing sample barcodes and UMIs. Each CDR3 protein is one row after TCRdb ran MiXCR on the 5' RACE reads. Among roughly 16,000 distinct CDR3 sequences listed, roughly 21% were seen once. Per germline, CDR1 SGDLS and CDR2 YYNGEE. The CDR3 runs 18 residues. Trimming at V came to 0 bases and at J to 1 base, leaving 8 bases not matched to a gene. This clonotype has at least ten counts. Its antigen is currently unknown. The gene calls are TRBV9 and TRBJ2-5; 11 nucleotides match TRBD2. Sample: PBMCs or a T cell subset sorted from them (not recorded which). The TCR was taken from a man younger than 35 who had mild COVID-19 (a few samples of this study predate the infection). Cell type and time point are not known. CDR3 nucleotide sequence: TGTGCCAGCAGCGTAGGGGTCCTAGCGGGGGGATCCCAAGAGACCCAGTACTTC. This encodes CASSVGVLAGGSQETQYF.